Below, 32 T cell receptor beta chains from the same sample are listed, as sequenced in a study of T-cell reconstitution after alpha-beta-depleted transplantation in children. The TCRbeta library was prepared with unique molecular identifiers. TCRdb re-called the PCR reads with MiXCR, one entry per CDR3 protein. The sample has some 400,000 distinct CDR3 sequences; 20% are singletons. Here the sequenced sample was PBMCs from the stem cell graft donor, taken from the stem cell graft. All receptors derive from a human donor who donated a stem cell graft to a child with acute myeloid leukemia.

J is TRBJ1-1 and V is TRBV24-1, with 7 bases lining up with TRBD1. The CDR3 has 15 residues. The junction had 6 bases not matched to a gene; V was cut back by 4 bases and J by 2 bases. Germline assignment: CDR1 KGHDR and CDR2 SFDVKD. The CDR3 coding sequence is TGTGCCACCAGTGACCGGACAGGACCCAACACTGAAGCTTTCTTT. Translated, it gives CATSDRTGPNTEAFF.

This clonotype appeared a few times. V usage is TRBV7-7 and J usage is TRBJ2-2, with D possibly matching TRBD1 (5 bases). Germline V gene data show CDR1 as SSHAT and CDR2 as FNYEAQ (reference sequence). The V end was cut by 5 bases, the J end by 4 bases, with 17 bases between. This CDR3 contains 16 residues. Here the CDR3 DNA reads TGTGCCAGCAGCCCTCGGGCAGGGCACAGCACCGGGGAGCTGTTTTTT. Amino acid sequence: CASSPRAGHSTGELFF. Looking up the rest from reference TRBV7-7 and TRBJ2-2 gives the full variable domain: GAGVSQSPRYKVTKRGQDVTLRCDPISSHATLYWYQQALGQGPEFLTYFNYEAQPDKSGLPSDRFSAERPEGSISTLTIQRTEQRDSAMYRCASSPRAGHSTGELFFGEGSRLTVL.

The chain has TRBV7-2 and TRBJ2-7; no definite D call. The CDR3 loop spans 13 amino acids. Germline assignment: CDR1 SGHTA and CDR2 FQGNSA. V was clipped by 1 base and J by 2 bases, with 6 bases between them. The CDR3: CASSLVRAYEQYF. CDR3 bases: TGTGCCAGCAGCTTAGTCCGCGCCTACGAGCAGTACTTC.

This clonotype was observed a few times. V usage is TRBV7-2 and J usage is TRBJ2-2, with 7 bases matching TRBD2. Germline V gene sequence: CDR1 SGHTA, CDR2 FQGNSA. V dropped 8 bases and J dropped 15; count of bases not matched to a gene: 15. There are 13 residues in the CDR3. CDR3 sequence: CASSNGEGIVVFF. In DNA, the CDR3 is TGTGCCAGCTCCAATGGGGAGGGCATTGTGGTGTTTTTT. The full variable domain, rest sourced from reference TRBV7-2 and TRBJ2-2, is GAGVSQSPSNKVTEKGKDVELRCDPISGHTALYWYRQSLGQGLEFLIYFQGNSAPDKSGLPSDRFSAERTGGSVSTLTIQRTQQEDSAVYLCASSNGEGIVVFFGEGSRLTVL.

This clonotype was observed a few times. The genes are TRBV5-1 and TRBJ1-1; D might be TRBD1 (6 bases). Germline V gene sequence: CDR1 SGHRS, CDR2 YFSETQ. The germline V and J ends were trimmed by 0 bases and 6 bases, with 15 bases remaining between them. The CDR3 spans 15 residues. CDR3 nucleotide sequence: TGCGCCAGCAGCTTGGGTCCGGGGGCAATAGCTGAAGCTTTCTTT. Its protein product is CASSLGPGAIAEAFF.

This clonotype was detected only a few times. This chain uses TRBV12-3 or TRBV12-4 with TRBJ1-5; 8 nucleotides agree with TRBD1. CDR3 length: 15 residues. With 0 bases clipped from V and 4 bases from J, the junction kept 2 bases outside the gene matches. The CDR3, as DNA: TGTGCCAGCAGTTTAGCAGGGACAGGAAATCAGCCCCAGCATTTT. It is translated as CASSLAGTGNQPQHF.

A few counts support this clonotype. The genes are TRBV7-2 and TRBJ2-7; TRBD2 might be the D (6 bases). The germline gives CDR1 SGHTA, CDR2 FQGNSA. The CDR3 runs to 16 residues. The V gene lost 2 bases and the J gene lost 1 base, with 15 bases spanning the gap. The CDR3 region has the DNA TGTGCCAGCAGCTTATTTTCAGCGGGTGTTTCCTACGAGCAGTACTTC. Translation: CASSLFSAGVSYEQYF.

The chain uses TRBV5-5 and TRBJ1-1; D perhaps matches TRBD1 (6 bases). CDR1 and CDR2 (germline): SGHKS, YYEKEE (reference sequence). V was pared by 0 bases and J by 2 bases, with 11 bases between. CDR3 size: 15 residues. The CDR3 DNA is TGTGCCAGCAGCTTGGGGTGGGGGCGAAACACTGAAGCTTTCTTT. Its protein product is CASSLGWGRNTEAFF.

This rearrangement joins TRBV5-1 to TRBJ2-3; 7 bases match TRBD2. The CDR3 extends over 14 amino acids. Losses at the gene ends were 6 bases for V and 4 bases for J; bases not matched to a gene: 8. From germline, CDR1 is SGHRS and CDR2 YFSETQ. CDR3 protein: CASTVTSVSDTQYF. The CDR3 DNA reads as TGCGCCAGCACGGTCACTAGCGTCTCAGATACGCAGTATTTT.

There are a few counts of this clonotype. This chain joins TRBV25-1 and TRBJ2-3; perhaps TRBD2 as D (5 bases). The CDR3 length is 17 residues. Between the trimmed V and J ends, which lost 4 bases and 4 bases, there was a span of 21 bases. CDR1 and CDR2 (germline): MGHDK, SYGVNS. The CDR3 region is CASSGQIGEHPADTQYF. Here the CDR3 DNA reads TGTGCCAGCAGTGGGCAAATCGGGGAGCATCCTGCAGATACGCAGTATTTT.

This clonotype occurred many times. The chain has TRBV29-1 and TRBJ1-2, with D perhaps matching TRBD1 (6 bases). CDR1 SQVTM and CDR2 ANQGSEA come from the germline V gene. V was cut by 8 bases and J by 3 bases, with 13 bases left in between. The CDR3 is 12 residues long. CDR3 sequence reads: CSMVAGDYGYTF. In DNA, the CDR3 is TGCAGCATGGTGGCAGGGGACTATGGCTACACCTTC.

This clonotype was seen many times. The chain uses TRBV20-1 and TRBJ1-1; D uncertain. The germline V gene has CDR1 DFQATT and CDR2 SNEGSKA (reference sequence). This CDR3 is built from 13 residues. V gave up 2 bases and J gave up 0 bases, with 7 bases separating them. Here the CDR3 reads CSARNQMNTEAFF. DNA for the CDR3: TGCAGTGCTAGAAACCAGATGAACACTGAAGCTTTCTTT.

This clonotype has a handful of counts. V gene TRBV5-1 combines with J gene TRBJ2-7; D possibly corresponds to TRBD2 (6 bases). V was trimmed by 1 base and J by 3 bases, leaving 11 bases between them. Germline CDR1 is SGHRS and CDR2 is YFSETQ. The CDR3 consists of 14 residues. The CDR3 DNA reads TGCGCCAGCAGCTTGCTAGCGACCAACTACGAGCAGTACTTC. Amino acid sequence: CASSLLATNYEQYF.

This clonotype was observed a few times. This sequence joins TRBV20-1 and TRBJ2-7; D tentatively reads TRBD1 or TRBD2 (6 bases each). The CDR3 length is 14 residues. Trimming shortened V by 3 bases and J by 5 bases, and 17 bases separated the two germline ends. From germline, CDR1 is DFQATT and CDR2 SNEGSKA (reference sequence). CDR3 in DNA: TGCAGTGCTAGGGGCACGGGGGCGGACCACGAGCAGTACTTC. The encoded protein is CSARGTGADHEQYF.

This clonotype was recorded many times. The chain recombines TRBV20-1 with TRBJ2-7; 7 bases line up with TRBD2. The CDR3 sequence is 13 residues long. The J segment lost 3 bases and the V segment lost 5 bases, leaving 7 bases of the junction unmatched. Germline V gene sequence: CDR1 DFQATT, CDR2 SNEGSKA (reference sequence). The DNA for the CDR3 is TGCAGTGCTCCCTGGGGGGGTCTCTACGAGCAGTACTTC. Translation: CSAPWGGLYEQYF.

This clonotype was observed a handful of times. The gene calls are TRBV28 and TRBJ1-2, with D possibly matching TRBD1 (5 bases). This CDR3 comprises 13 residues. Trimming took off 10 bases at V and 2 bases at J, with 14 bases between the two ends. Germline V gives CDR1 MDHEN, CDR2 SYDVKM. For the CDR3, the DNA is TGTGCCACTGGACAAATCCCCAACTATGGCTACACCTTC. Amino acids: CATGQIPNYGYTF.

CDR3 residues: CASSLQRKDTGELFF. In nucleotides, the CDR3 is TGTGCCAGCAGCTTGCAGCGAAAAGACACCGGGGAGCTGTTTTTT. The rearrangement links TRBV13 to TRBJ2-2; D is uncertain. Germline CDR1 PRHDT, CDR2 FYEKMQ (reference sequence). The length of the CDR3 is 15 residues. V was shortened by 3 bases and J by 3 bases, with 11 bases between the two germline ends.

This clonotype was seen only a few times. CDR3: CASSRGLAGGPNQETQYF. The CDR3, as DNA: TGTGCCAGCAGCCGGGGACTAGCGGGAGGCCCTAACCAAGAGACCCAGTACTTC. This sequence joins TRBV4-2 and TRBJ2-5; 15 nucleotides match TRBD2. CDR3 size: 18 residues. V was pared by 4 bases and J by 0 bases, with 6 bases of the junction left unmatched. CDR1 and CDR2 from the germline V gene are LGHNA and YNFKEQ.

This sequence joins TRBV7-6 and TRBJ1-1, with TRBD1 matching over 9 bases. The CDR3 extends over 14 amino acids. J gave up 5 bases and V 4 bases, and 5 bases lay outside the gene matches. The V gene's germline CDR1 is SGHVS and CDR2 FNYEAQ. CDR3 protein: CASSSDRGGTEAFF. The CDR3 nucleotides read TGTGCCAGCAGCTCGGACAGGGGAGGGACTGAAGCTTTCTTT.

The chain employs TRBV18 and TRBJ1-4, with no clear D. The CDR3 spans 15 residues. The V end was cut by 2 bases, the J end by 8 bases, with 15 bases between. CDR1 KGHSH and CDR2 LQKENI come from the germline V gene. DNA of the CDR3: TGTGCCAGCTCACCAGTTACTTACGTGGGAGAAAAACTGTTTTTT. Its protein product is CASSPVTYVGEKLFF.

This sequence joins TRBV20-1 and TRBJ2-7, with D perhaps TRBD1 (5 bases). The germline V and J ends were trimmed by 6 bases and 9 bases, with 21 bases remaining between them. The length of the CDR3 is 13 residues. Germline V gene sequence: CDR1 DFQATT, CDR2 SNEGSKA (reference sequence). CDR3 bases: TGCAGTGCCCCTGTCACAGGTGCCCGCGGGCAGTACTTC. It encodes CSAPVTGARGQYF.

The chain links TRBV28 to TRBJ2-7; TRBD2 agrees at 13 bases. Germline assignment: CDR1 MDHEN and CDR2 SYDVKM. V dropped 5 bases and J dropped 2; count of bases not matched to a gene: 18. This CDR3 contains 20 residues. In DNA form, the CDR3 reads TGTGCCAGCAGTACCTCTTCAACTAGCGGGAGGGCCTATTTCCCCTACGAGCAGTACTTC. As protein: CASSTSSTSGRAYFPYEQYF.

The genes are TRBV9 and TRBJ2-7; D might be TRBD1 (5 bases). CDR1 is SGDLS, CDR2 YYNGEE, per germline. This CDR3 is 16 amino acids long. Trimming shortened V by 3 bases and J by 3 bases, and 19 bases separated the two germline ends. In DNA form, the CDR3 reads TGTGCCAGCAGCGCCCCGGATCCGACAGATGACTACGAGCAGTACTTC. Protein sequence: CASSAPDPTDDYEQYF.

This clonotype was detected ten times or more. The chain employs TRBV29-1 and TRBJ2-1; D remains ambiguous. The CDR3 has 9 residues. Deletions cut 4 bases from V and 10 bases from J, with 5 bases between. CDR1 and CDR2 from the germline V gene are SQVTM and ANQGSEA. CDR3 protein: CSVGREQFF. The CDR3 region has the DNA TGCAGCGTTGGCAGGGAGCAGTTCTTC.

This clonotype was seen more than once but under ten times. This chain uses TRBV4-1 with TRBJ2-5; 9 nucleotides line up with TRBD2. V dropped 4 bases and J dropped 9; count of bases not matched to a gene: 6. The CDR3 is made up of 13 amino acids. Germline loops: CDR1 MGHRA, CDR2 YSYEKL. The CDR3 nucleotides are TGCGCCAGCAGCCTAACCGAGCGGGGGGCCCAGTACTTC. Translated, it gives CASSLTERGAQYF.

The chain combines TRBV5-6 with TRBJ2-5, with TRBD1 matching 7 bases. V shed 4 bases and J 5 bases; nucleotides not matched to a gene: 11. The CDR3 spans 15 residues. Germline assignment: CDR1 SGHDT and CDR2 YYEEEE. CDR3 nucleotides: TGTGCCAGCAGCGGCACTCTGACAGGGCCGGAGACCCAGTACTTC. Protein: CASSGTLTGPETQYF.

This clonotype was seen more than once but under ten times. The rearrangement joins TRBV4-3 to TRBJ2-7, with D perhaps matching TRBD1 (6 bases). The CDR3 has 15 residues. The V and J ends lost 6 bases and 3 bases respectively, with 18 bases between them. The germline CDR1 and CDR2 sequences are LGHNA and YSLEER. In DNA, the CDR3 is TGCGCCAGCAGAGGAGCTACGACAGGAGGCTACGAGCAGTACTTC. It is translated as CASRGATTGGYEQYF.

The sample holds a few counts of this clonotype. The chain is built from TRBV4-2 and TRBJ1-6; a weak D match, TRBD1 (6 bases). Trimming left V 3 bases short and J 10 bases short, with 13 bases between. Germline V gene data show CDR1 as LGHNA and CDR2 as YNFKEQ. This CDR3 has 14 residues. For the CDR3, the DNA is TGTGCCAGCAGCCAGGGGGCGCTTGACTCACCCCTCCACTTT. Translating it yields CASSQGALDSPLHF.

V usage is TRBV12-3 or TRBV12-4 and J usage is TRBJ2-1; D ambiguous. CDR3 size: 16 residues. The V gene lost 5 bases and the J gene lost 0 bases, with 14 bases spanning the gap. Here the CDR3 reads CASSPLSASSYNEQFF. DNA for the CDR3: TGTGCCAGCAGTCCCCTAAGCGCGAGCTCCTACAATGAGCAGTTCTTC.

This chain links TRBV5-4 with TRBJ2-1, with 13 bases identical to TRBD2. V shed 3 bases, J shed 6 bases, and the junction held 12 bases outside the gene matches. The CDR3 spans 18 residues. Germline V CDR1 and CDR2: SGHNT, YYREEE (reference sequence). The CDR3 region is CASSWGTSGRALGNEQFF. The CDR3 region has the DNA TGTGCCAGCAGCTGGGGAACTAGCGGGAGGGCCTTGGGCAATGAGCAGTTCTTC.

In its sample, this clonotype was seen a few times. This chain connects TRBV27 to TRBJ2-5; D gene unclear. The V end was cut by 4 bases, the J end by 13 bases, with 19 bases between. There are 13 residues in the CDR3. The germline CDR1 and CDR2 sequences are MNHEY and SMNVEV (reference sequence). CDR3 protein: CASSSLPQTLLYF. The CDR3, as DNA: TGTGCCAGCAGTTCCCTGCCGCAGACCCTTCTGTACTTC.

CDR3 nucleotides: TGCAGTGCCCTCGCAGCGGGAAGGTCTAGCACAGATACGCAGTATTTT. This encodes CSALAAGRSSTDTQYF. V is TRBV20-1 and J is TRBJ2-3; 7 bases fit TRBD2. This CDR3 is 16 amino acids long. With 6 bases clipped from V and 0 bases from J, the junction kept 12 bases outside the gene matches. Germline CDR1 DFQATT, CDR2 SNEGSKA (reference sequence).